Listed below are T cell receptor beta chains from one sample, sequenced in a study of cytomegalovirus exposure and HLA in healthy donors. TCRdb keeps only in-frame clones here, not all; method: immunoSEQ multiplex PCR. This sample has 150,000 to 200,000 clones, with 78% found just once. The sequencing input was PBMCs. The receptors shown here come from a woman between 25 and 40 years old in good health and CMV-seropositive. Each CDR3 is given with its conserved first and last residue. D genes are given only for firm matches. Rows may omit the clone size; those that give it use once, few, many or a size class.

NA	TRBV7-2	TRBD1	TRBJ1-1	TGTGCCAGCAGCGCCCGGGACAGATACACTGAAGCTTTCTTT	CASSARDRYTEAFF
NA	TRBV2	NA	TRBJ1-2	TGTGCCAGCAGTGAAGTGACCACGGGACAAATCGGCTACACCTTC	CASSEVTTGQIGYTF
NA	TRBV4-1	NA	TRBJ1-1	TGCGCCAGCAGCCAAGATCGGGCAGGGCCCTGGGGCACTGAAGCTTTCTTT	CASSQDRAGPWGTEAFF
few	TRBV5-4	TRBD2	TRBJ2-3	TGTGCCAGCAGCCCCGTCCTTATTATGGCGGGAGTCCGGGATACGCAGTATTTT	CASSPVLIMAGVRDTQYF
NA	TRBV19	TRBD1	TRBJ1-2	TGTGCCACCAGATCCCTGACGACAGGGCACACGTATGGCTACACCTTC	CATRSLTTGHTYGYTF
NA	TRBV10-3	NA	TRBJ2-1	TGTGCCATCAGTGAATCGAGCGAAGTGAAGAATGAGCAGTTCTTC	CAISESSEVKNEQFF
NA	TRBV2	TRBD1	TRBJ1-1	TGTGCCAGCCACAAGACAGGGGGCTGGACTGAAGCTTTCTTT	CASHKTGGWTEAFF
few	TRBV7-3	NA	TRBJ2-1	TGTGCCAGCAGCTTAGGGGCGACTGGGAATGAGCAGTTCTTC	CASSLGATGNEQFF
NA	TRBV7-8	TRBD1	TRBJ2-5	TGTGCCAGCAGCGGGCAGACAGGGAGTTGGACCCAGTACTTC	CASSGQTGSWTQYF
few	TRBV7-2	NA	TRBJ2-2	TGTGCCAGCAGCTTAGGTCTGATGCGAAGCGCCGGGGAGCTGTTTTTT	CASSLGLMRSAGELFF
NA	TRBV7-2	NA	TRBJ2-1	TGTGCCAGCAGCCCAAGCCATGAGCAGTTCTTC	CASSPSHEQFF
NA	TRBV7-9	TRBD1	TRBJ1-6	TGTGCCAGCACCGCGGGACAGCTTAATTCACCCCTCCACTTT	CASTAGQLNSPLHF
NA	TRBV28	NA	TRBJ2-2	TGTGCCAGCACCCCGACAGAAGACACCGGGGAGCTGTTTTTT	CASTPTEDTGELFF
few	TRBV6-1	TRBD1	TRBJ1-4	TGTGCCAGCAGTGAAGGGTGGACAGGGAAGAGTGAAAAACTGTTTTTT	CASSEGWTGKSEKLFF
NA	TRBV5-6	NA	TRBJ2-7	TGTGCCAGCAGCTTGGTATCGGGAAACGAGCAGTACTTC	CASSLVSGNEQYF
NA	TRBV5-8	NA	TRBJ2-7	TGTGCCAGCAGCTTACAGGGCCGGTCGTACGAGCAGTACTTC	CASSLQGRSYEQYF